The 9 T cell receptor beta chains in this list originate from one sample, sequenced in a study of cytomegalovirus exposure and HLA in healthy donors. 60 Vbeta and 13 Jbeta primers were used in PCR. Only in-frame clones appear in the TCRdb table, and some are missing; sequencing was by immunoSEQ multiplex PCR. The sample has approximately 100,000 clones, around 75% seen once; the top ten hold about a tenth. The sequenced sample was PBMCs. The receptors were sampled from a man between 18 and 35 years old in good health and CMV-seropositive.

The rearrangement uses TRBV6-5 and TRBJ1-3; D remains unclear. The V and J ends lost 5 bases and 0 bases respectively, with 11 bases between them. This CDR3 region has 15 residues. CDR1 is MNHEY, CDR2 SVGAGI, per germline. The CDR3 coding sequence is TGTGCCAGCAGTAACGGGAGAAACTCTGGAAACACCATATATTTT. Encoded protein: CASSNGRNSGNTIYF.

The chain is built from TRBV28 and TRBJ2-3; a possible D gene is TRBD2 (6 bases). The ends were cut back, 8 bases at V and 0 bases at J, with 15 bases in the middle. Germline V gene data show CDR1 as MDHEN and CDR2 as SYDVKM. The length of the CDR3 is 15 residues. The CDR3 DNA reads as TGTGCCAGCCGCCCGGCGGGGTCTAGCACAGATACGCAGTATTTT. It specifies CASRPAGSSTDTQYF.

The chain is built from TRBV5-8 and TRBJ2-7; 7 bases align to TRBD2. The CDR3 is made up of 14 amino acids. V dropped 0 bases and J dropped 1; count of bases not matched to a gene: 1. CDR1 is SGHTS and CDR2 is YDEGEE in the germline V gene. Here the CDR3 DNA reads TGTGCCAGCAGCTTGGCGGGGGGTTCCTACGAGCAGTACTTC. Its translation: CASSLAGGSYEQYF.

This clone has only a few counts. The chain combines TRBV19 with TRBJ2-3; no clear D gene. Germline V CDR1 and CDR2: LNHDA, SQIVND (reference sequence). The CDR3 totals 11 residues. Trimming left V 7 bases short and J 2 bases short, with 4 bases between. The CDR3 sequence: CASKLTDTQYF. The CDR3 nucleotides read TGTGCCAGTAAGCTCACAGATACGCAGTATTTT. Complete variable domain (other parts from reference TRBV19 and TRBJ2-3): DGGITQSPKYLFRKEGQNVTLSCEQNLNHDAMYWYRQDPGQGLRLIYYSQIVNDFQKGDIAEGYSVSREKKESFPLTVTSAQKNPTAFYLCASKLTDTQYFGPGTRLTVL.

This rearrangement joins TRBV15 to TRBJ2-3, with D unclear. CDR1 and CDR2 (germline): LNHNV, YYDKDF (reference sequence). The CDR3 consists of 14 residues. V was trimmed by 4 bases and J by 3 bases, leaving 11 bases between them. The CDR3 protein is CATSTLPTTDTQYF. DNA for the CDR3: TGTGCCACCAGCACCCTCCCAACAACAGATACGCAGTATTTT.

The V and J genes are TRBV19 and TRBJ2-6; D perhaps matches TRBD1 (6 bases). Trimming left V 3 bases short and J 2 bases short, with 11 bases between. Germline V CDR1 and CDR2: LNHDA, SQIVND (reference sequence). This CDR3 is 16 amino acids long. The CDR3 region has the DNA TGTGCCAGTAGTATCCAGGGGCTCACTGGGGCCAACGTCCTGACTTTC. Its protein product is CASSIQGLTGANVLTF.

V gene TRBV4-2 combines with J gene TRBJ2-7, with 7 bases fitting TRBD1. Per germline, CDR1 LGHNA and CDR2 YNFKEQ. The CDR3 has 14 residues. V was pared by 1 base and J by 2 bases, with 2 bases of the junction left unmatched. The CDR3 spells CASSQGGQTYEQYF. Written as DNA, the CDR3 is TGTGCCAGCAGCCAAGGGGGACAGACCTACGAGCAGTACTTC.

The V and J genes are TRBV28 and TRBJ2-7; 7 bases fit TRBD2. Germline lookup yields CDR1 MDHEN and CDR2 SYDVKM. V was pared by 4 bases and J by 6 bases, with 12 bases of the junction left unmatched. The CDR3 is 15 amino acids. The chain's CDR3 is CASSSHSGGSGEQYF. CDR3 coding DNA: TGTGCCAGCAGTTCTCACTCGGGGGGTTCGGGCGAGCAGTACTTC.

This CDR3 is CASSDLNEKLFF. CDR3 DNA: TGTGCCAGCAGTGACCTTAATGAAAAACTGTTTTTT. V gene TRBV2 combines with J gene TRBJ1-4; D gene ambiguous. The germline V gene has CDR1 SNHLY and CDR2 FYNNEI. The CDR3 spans 12 residues. V was shortened by 3 bases and J by 4 bases, with 3 bases between the two germline ends. Supplemented by reference TRBV2 and TRBJ1-4, the full variable domain reads EPEVTQTPSHQVTQMGQEVILRCVPISNHLYFYWYRQILGQKVEFLVSFYNNEISEKSEIFDDQFSVERPDGSNFTLKIRSTKLEDSAMYFCASSDLNEKLFFGSGTQLSVL.